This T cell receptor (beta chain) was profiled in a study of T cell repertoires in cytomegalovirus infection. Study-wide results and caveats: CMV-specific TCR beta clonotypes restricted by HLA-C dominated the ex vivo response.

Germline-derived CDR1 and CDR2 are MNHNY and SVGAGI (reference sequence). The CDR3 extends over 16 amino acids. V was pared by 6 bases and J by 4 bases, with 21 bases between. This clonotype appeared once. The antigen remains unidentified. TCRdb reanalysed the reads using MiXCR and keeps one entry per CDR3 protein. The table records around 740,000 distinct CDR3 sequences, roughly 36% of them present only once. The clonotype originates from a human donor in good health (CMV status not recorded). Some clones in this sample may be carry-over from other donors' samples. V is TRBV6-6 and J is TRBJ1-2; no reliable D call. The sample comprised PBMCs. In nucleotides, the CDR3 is TGTGCCAGCAGCCGCCGCCCGGACCCGGAGGGCTATGGCTACACCTTC. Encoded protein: CASSRRPDPEGYGYTF.